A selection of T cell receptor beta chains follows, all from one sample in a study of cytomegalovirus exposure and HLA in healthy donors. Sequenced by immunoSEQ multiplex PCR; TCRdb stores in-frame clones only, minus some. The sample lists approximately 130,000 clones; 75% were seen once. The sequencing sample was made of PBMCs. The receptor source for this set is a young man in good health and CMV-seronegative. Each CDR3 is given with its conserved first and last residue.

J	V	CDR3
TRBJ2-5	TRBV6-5	CASRATGVRAQYF
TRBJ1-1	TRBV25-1	CASSVGQLSTEAFF
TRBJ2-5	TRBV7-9	CASSLVRGGVETQYF
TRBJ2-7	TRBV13	CASSSSDSVYEQYF
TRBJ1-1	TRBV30	CAWKRDSGFEAFF
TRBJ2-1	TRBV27	CASSFGQGPYNEQFF
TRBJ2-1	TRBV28	CASSFGGARRYNEQFF
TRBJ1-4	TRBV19	CASSLTATNEKLFF
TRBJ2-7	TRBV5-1	CASSLGDWGAQYF
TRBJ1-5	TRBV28	CASSSSYEWEWDNGNQPQHF
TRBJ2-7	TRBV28	CASSRVYEQYF
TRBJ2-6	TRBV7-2	CAVPKRGNPGANVLTF
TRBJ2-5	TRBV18	CASSPGGAPEETQYF
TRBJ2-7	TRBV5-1	CASSDRPGGNEQYF
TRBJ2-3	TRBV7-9	CASSFGQRADTQYF
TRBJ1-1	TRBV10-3	CAITTRVGMNTEAFF